Shown below are 22 T cell receptor beta chains from a single sample sequenced in a study of cytomegalovirus exposure and HLA in healthy donors. 60 Vbeta and 13 Jbeta primers were used in PCR. The method was immunoSEQ multiplex PCR; TCRdb's version includes in-frame clones alone and lacks a portion of them. The sample includes around 40,000 clones, around three fifths of them seen just once. The sequencing sample was made of PBMCs. These receptors all come from a man in his fifties or sixties in good health and CMV-seropositive.

The rearrangement joins TRBV2 to TRBJ1-5; 9 bases are a match to TRBD1. The CDR3 has 14 residues. The V gene end was trimmed by 7 bases and the J gene end by 6 bases; junction bases not matched to a gene: 7. CDR1 is SNHLY and CDR2 is FYNNEI in the germline V gene. In DNA, the CDR3 is TGTGCCAGCAAGCAGACAGGGGGAGGTCAGCCCCAGCATTTT. This codes for CASKQTGGGQPQHF. Based on the CDR3 plus reference TRBV2 and TRBJ1-5, the full variable domain is EPEVTQTPSHQVTQMGQEVILRCVPISNHLYFYWYRQILGQKVEFLVSFYNNEISEKSEIFDDQFSVERPDGSNFTLKIRSTKLEDSAMYFCASKQTGGGQPQHFGDGTRLSIL.

This clone came up a few times. This chain links TRBV5-1 with TRBJ1-2; TRBD1 aligns across 12 bases. The CDR3 runs 13 residues. CDR1 is SGHRS, CDR2 YFSETQ, per germline. Trimming at V came to 4 bases and at J to 9 bases, leaving 4 bases not matched to a gene. The CDR3 region is CASSPGTGGSYTF. CDR3 nucleotides: TGCGCCAGCAGCCCGGGGACAGGGGGCAGCTACACCTTC.

V gene TRBV11-1 combines with J gene TRBJ2-5; D gene unclear. Per germline, CDR1 SGHAT and CDR2 FQDESV (reference sequence). The V end lost 1 base, the J end lost 1 base, and 13 bases lay between the germline ends. The CDR3 spans 16 residues. CDR3 DNA: TGTGCCAGCAGCTTAGGGCAGGAAATGGCCCAAGAGACCCAGTACTTC. Translating gives CASSLGQEMAQETQYF.

The V call is TRBV30, the J call TRBJ2-5, with 10 bases matching TRBD2. The CDR3 is 14 amino acids. Germline V gene lookup returns CDR1 GTSNPN and CDR2 SVGIG (reference sequence). After removal of 2 bases from V and 7 bases from J, the junction contained 7 bases not matched to a gene. In nucleotides, the CDR3 is TGTGCCTGGAGTTTGATAGCGGGGGGAGGGACCCAGTACTTC. It is translated as CAWSLIAGGGTQYF.

The chain links TRBV7-3 to TRBJ2-7, with 11 bases aligning to TRBD2. The CDR3 sequence is 14 residues long. Trimming took 5 bases from V and 6 from J; bases not matched to a gene: 6. The germline V gene has CDR1 SGHTA and CDR2 FQGTGA. The CDR3 protein is CASSPSGGSLEQYF. The CDR3 DNA reads TGTGCCAGCAGCCCTAGCGGGGGGTCTCTCGAGCAGTACTTC.

The chain combines TRBV7-8 with TRBJ2-5; a weak D match, TRBD2 (5 bases). Trimming cost V 6 bases and J 4 bases, with 18 bases left between them. CDR3 length: 15 residues. Looked up from germline, CDR1 is SGHVS and CDR2 is FQNEAQ. The CDR3 loop is CASRFSSGAGETQYF. The CDR3 DNA sequence: TGTGCCAGCAGGTTCTCTTCAGGTGCGGGAGAGACCCAGTACTTC.

V is TRBV5-1 and J is TRBJ2-7; a possible D gene is TRBD1 (5 bases). This CDR3 is built from 14 residues. Trimming cost V 0 bases and J 3 bases, with 10 bases left between them. CDR1 and CDR2 from the germline V gene are SGHRS and YFSETQ. The CDR3 sequence is CASSLGGGYYEQYF. Written as DNA, the CDR3 is TGCGCCAGCAGCTTGGGGGGCGGATACTACGAGCAGTACTTC.

The chain uses TRBV9 and TRBJ1-1, with TRBD1 matching over 7 bases. V shed 3 bases and J 7 bases; nucleotides not matched to a gene: 9. This CDR3 is 14 amino acids long. Germline CDR1 reads SGDLS; CDR2 reads YYNGEE. The CDR3 is CASSATTGIGEAFF. CDR3 sequence (DNA): TGTGCCAGCAGCGCGACGACAGGGATAGGTGAAGCTTTCTTT.

The genes are TRBV7-3 and TRBJ2-5, with TRBD2 matching 7 bases. The V segment lost 5 bases and the J segment 4 bases; nucleotides outside the gene matches: 4. Germline V lookup: CDR1 SGHTA, CDR2 FQGTGA. This CDR3 spans 13 amino acids. CDR3 bases: TGTGCCAGCAGCCCCTGGGGGGGAGAGACCCAGTACTTC. Translating it yields CASSPWGGETQYF. Using reference TRBV7-3 and TRBJ2-5 for the parts outside the CDR3, the full variable domain is GAGVSQTPSNKVTEKGKYVELRCDPISGHTALYWYRQSLGQGPEFLIYFQGTGAADDSGLPNDRFFAVRPEGSVSTLKIQRTERGDSAVYLCASSPWGGETQYFGPGTRLLVL.

The chain joins TRBV30 to TRBJ1-2; D is uncertain. Trimming cost V 0 bases and J 2 bases, with 16 bases left between them. Looked up from germline, CDR1 is GTSNPN and CDR2 is SVGIG (reference sequence). The CDR3 extends over 16 amino acids. This chain's CDR3 is CAWSVPGLALNYGYTF. The CDR3 coding sequence is TGTGCCTGGAGTGTTCCGGGGTTGGCCCTAAACTATGGCTACACCTTC.

The CDR3 bases are TGTGCCAGCAGCAGCGGGCCAGGGGGTGACAATGAGCAGTTCTTC. Translating gives CASSSGPGGDNEQFF. J is TRBJ2-1 and V is TRBV6-1, with a weak D call TRBD1 (7 bases). The V gene lost 6 bases and the J gene lost 5 bases, with 17 bases spanning the gap. Germline V CDR1 and CDR2: MNHNS, SASEGT. The CDR3 extends over 15 amino acids.

The chain uses TRBV7-2 and TRBJ1-2; tentatively, D is TRBD1 (6 bases). This CDR3 spans 14 amino acids. The germline V gene encodes CDR1 SGHTA and CDR2 FQGNSA. V gave up 3 bases and J gave up 4 bases, with 12 bases separating them. CDR3 protein: CASSFQTGSYGYTF. CDR3 DNA: TGTGCCAGCAGCTTCCAGACAGGTTCCTATGGCTACACCTTC. The variable domain in full, with the rest retrieved from reference TRBV7-2 and TRBJ1-2, is GAGVSQSPSNKVTEKGKDVELRCDPISGHTALYWYRQSLGQGLEFLIYFQGNSAPDKSGLPSDRFSAERTGGSVSTLTIQRTQQEDSAVYLCASSFQTGSYGYTFGSGTRLTVV.

The sample holds one count of this clone. The rearrangement links TRBV7-8 to TRBJ2-7, with 8 nucleotides matching TRBD1. The germline gives CDR1 SGHVS, CDR2 FQNEAQ. After removal of 1 base from V and 3 bases from J, the junction contained 8 bases not matched to a gene. The CDR3 length is 16 residues. In DNA, the CDR3 is TGTGCCAGCAGCTTAGGACGACAGGGGCCACACTACGAGCAGTACTTC. Translating gives CASSLGRQGPHYEQYF.

Only one count was recorded for this clone. The J gene is TRBJ1-2, the V gene TRBV10-3; 10 bases are shared with TRBD1. V shed 3 bases and J 8 bases; nucleotides not matched to a gene: 9. CDR1 and CDR2 (germline): ENHRY, SYGVKD. This CDR3 comprises 15 residues. The CDR3 coding sequence is TGTGCCATCAGTGACTCCAGGACAGGGGGTCTAGGCTACACCTTC. Translation gives CAISDSRTGGLGYTF.

V and J are TRBV25-1 and TRBJ2-2; tentatively, D is TRBD1 (5 bases). The germline V gene has CDR1 MGHDK and CDR2 SYGVNS. The V end lost 8 bases, the J end lost 0 bases, and 7 bases lay between the germline ends. This CDR3 comprises 13 residues. CDR3 protein: CASRQPNTGELFF. For the CDR3, the DNA is TGTGCCAGCCGACAGCCGAACACCGGGGAGCTGTTTTTT.

This chain links TRBV7-2 with TRBJ2-3; D is unresolved. This CDR3 is built from 13 residues. Germline-derived CDR1 and CDR2 are SGHTA and FQGNSA. V lost 4 bases and J lost 2, with 7 bases in between. This CDR3 is CASSSPYTDTQYF. The CDR3 nucleotides read TGTGCCAGCAGCTCTCCCTACACAGATACGCAGTATTTT.

This chain links TRBV5-1 with TRBJ2-7; possible D gene TRBD1, 6 bases. Trimming pared 7 bases from V and 6 bases from J, leaving 14 bases between. The CDR3 has 12 amino acids. Germline V gene sequence: CDR1 SGHRS, CDR2 YFSETQ. The DNA for the CDR3 is TGCGCCAGCCGGAGGTCAGGGGCCGAGCAGTACTTC. This translates into CASRRSGAEQYF.

The chain carries TRBV11-2 and TRBJ1-6; D is ambiguous. The CDR3 is 15 residues long. The germline V gene has CDR1 SGHAT and CDR2 FQNNGV. The germline V and J ends were trimmed by 5 bases and 5 bases, with 13 bases remaining between them. The CDR3 protein is CASSPLQNNNSPLHF. CDR3 coding DNA: TGTGCCAGCAGCCCCCTGCAGAATAATAATTCACCCCTCCACTTT.

The V gene is TRBV5-1, the J gene TRBJ1-2, with no clear D. V was clipped by 5 bases and J by 2 bases, with 10 bases between them. Germline V gene sequence: CDR1 SGHRS, CDR2 YFSETQ. This CDR3 is built from 13 residues. The CDR3 DNA is TGCGCCAGCAGGGGAGGTTCCAACTATGGCTACACCTTC. As protein: CASRGGSNYGYTF. The variable domain in full, with the rest retrieved from reference TRBV5-1 and TRBJ1-2, is KAGVTQTPRYLIKTRGQQVTLSCSPISGHRSVSWYQQTPGQGLQFLFEYFSETQRNKGNFPGRFSGRQFSNSRSEMNVSTLELGDSALYLCASRGGSNYGYTFGSGTRLTVV.

The chain employs TRBV6-1 and TRBJ1-2; tentative D call: TRBD1 (5 bases). The CDR3 loop spans 19 amino acids. V lost 2 bases and J lost 3, with 25 bases in between. Germline V CDR1 and CDR2: MNHNS, SASEGT. The chain's CDR3 is CASSESSGGRPSRYYGYTF. As DNA, the CDR3 is TGTGCCAGCAGTGAATCCTCGGGGGGAAGGCCCAGCAGGTACTATGGCTACACCTTC.

The chain couples TRBV2 to TRBJ1-2; 11 positions match TRBD1. Germline CDR1 reads SNHLY; CDR2 reads FYNNEI. V shed 6 bases, J shed 6 bases, and the junction held 12 bases outside the gene matches. The CDR3 runs to 16 residues. This chain's CDR3 is CASSAFRDRGIHGYTF. Written as DNA, the CDR3 is TGTGCCAGCAGCGCATTCCGGGACAGGGGGATACATGGCTACACCTTC.

The DNA for the CDR3 is TGTGCCAGCAGCCCGGGACAGTTAAATCAGCCCCAGCATTTT. Residues: CASSPGQLNQPQHF. The chain has TRBV28 and TRBJ1-5, with 7 positions matching TRBD1. With 6 bases clipped from V and 4 bases from J, the junction kept 6 bases outside the gene matches. In germline, CDR1 is MDHEN, CDR2 SYDVKM. The CDR3 spans 14 residues.